This TCR beta chain was sequenced for a study of identical twins. TCRdb ran MiXCR on the 5' RACE reads and lists one entry per CDR3 protein. Among hundreds of thousands of distinct CDR3 sequences listed, roughly 20% were seen once. Only a few counts were recorded for this clonotype. These data were also filed under a second study, of T cells expressing NK-cell markers.

This TCR came from a woman between 18 and 29 years old in good health. Sequenced: PBMCs.

CDR3 bases: TGCAGTGCCGCCCCCAGGGAAACCGAAGCTTTCTTT. Translation gives CSAAPRETEAFF. The chain uses TRBV20-1 and TRBJ1-1; tentative D call: TRBD1 (5 bases). The CDR3 is 12 amino acids. V was pared by 6 bases and J by 8 bases, with 16 bases between. The germline V gene has CDR1 DFQATT and CDR2 SNEGSKA (reference sequence).